Listed here are 28 T cell receptor beta chains from one sample, sequenced in a study of technical replicates of blood from a few donors. Assay: immunoSEQ multiplex PCR; the TCRdb copy retains only in-frame clones and omits some. Here the sample spans around 76,000 clones, over 85% being singletons. Sequencing used T cells isolated from PBMCs. These receptors all come from a human donor in good health.

This chain links TRBV28 with TRBJ1-5, with 7 bases identical to TRBD1. The germline V gene has CDR1 MDHEN and CDR2 SYDVKM. The CDR3 contains 14 residues. Trimming cost V 9 bases and J 3 bases; bases outside gene matches: 8. The chain's CDR3 is CASYRGDNNQPQHF. CDR3 coding DNA: TGTGCCAGTTACAGGGGTGATAACAATCAGCCCCAGCATTTT.

The J gene is TRBJ2-1, the V gene TRBV7-3; TRBD1 matches 7 bases. Germline V gene sequence: CDR1 SGHTA, CDR2 FQGTGA. The CDR3 runs 18 residues. With V trimmed by 5 bases and J by 4 bases, 17 bases remained unmatched. This chain's CDR3 is CASSLNGGLTGRYNEQFF. The CDR3 DNA reads as TGTGCCAGCAGCCTAAACGGTGGTTTGACAGGGCGATACAATGAGCAGTTCTTC.

The rearrangement links TRBV5-1 to TRBJ2-1; 9 bases agree with TRBD2. Germline V gene lookup returns CDR1 SGHRS and CDR2 YFSETQ. Losses at the gene ends were 2 bases for V and 4 bases for J; bases not matched to a gene: 4. The CDR3 extends over 15 amino acids. CDR3 sequence (DNA): TGCGCCAGCAGCTTAATTAGCGGGAGATACAATGAGCAGTTCTTC. The encoded protein is CASSLISGRYNEQFF.

The chain has TRBV30 and TRBJ1-2; D is perhaps TRBD1 (6 bases). CDR1 and CDR2 from the germline V gene are GTSNPN and SVGIG (reference sequence). There are 12 residues in the CDR3. V lost 1 base to trimming and J lost 6 bases, with 9 bases between them. The CDR3 sequence is CAWSGGPHGYTF. CDR3 nucleotides: TGTGCCTGGAGTGGGGGGCCACATGGCTACACCTTC.

The CDR3 sequence is CASRGSYRDGYTF. The CDR3 DNA is TGTGCCAGCAGGGGCTCCTACAGGGACGGCTACACCTTC. This chain uses TRBV27 with TRBJ1-2; D is possibly TRBD1 (6 bases). V lost 6 bases, J lost 8 bases, and 16 bases lay in between. CDR3 size: 13 residues. From germline, CDR1 is MNHEY and CDR2 SMNVEV (reference sequence).

This clone was observed a handful of times. The CDR3 loop is CASSEENGYTF. CDR3 nucleotide sequence: TGCGCCAGCAGTGAGGAGAATGGCTACACCTTC. The rearrangement uses TRBV10-1 and TRBJ1-2; D is undetermined. CDR1 and CDR2 from the germline V gene are WNHNN and SYGVQD (reference sequence). This CDR3 has 11 amino acids. Trimming left V 2 bases short and J 6 bases short, with 4 bases between.

The V gene is TRBV6-4, the J gene TRBJ2-7; 11 nucleotides line up with TRBD2. From germline, CDR1 is MRHNA and CDR2 SNTAGT. The length of the CDR3 is 16 residues. V lost 2 bases to trimming and J lost 6 bases; unmatched junction nucleotides: 9. The CDR3 spells CASSDPIAGGLVEQYF. In DNA, the CDR3 is TGTGCCAGCAGTGACCCTATAGCGGGAGGGCTTGTCGAGCAGTACTTC.

The chain recombines TRBV30 with TRBJ2-7; D possibly corresponds to TRBD2 (6 bases). V dropped 3 bases and J dropped 4 bases, with 16 bases sitting between them. CDR1 GTSNPN and CDR2 SVGIG come from the germline V gene (reference sequence). The CDR3 covers 14 residues. The DNA for the CDR3 is TGTGCCTGGAGGGTGGGACTGGAAGTTTACGAGCAGTACTTC. Its translation: CAWRVGLEVYEQYF.

The chain employs TRBV7-2 and TRBJ2-7, with 13 bases aligning to TRBD2. The CDR3 has 15 residues. V shed 6 bases and J 6 bases; nucleotides not matched to a gene: 8. Germline V gives CDR1 SGHTA, CDR2 FQGNSA. As DNA, the CDR3 is TGTGCCAGCAGTATACTAGCGGGAGGGGGCCTCGAGCAGTACTTC. It codes for CASSILAGGGLEQYF. The whole variable domain, remainder taken from reference TRBV7-2 and TRBJ2-7, is GAGVSQSPSNKVTEKGKDVELRCDPISGHTALYWYRQSLGQGLEFLIYFQGNSAPDKSGLPSDRFSAERTGGSVSTLTIQRTQQEDSAVYLCASSILAGGGLEQYFGPGTRLTVT.

The chain couples TRBV27 to TRBJ2-3; TRBD1 agrees at 7 bases. The CDR3 spans 18 residues. The germline V gene encodes CDR1 MNHEY and CDR2 SMNVEV (reference sequence). Germline trimming cut 8 bases from V and 0 bases from J; bases unmatched to any gene: 17. The CDR3 nucleotides read TGTGCCAGCGACTACAGGGGACAAGCCCTAGCTAGCACAGATACGCAGTATTTT. Residues: CASDYRGQALASTDTQYF.

The chain carries TRBV6-4 and TRBJ2-5, with a possible D match to TRBD1 (7 bases). The J call could be wrong; TRBJ2-7 is a better fit for the DNA end. The CDR3 totals 17 residues. CDR1 and CDR2 (germline): MRHNA, SNTAGT. This CDR3 is CAIPALTRGESSYEQYF. CDR3 nucleotide sequence: TGTGCTATACCGGCTCTAACCAGGGGGGAGAGCTCCTACGAGCAGTACTTC.

The rearrangement joins TRBV15 to TRBJ2-7; 7 nucleotides align to TRBD1. Unmatched junction bases numbered 5, after V lost 1 base and J lost 2 bases. Germline assignment: CDR1 LNHNV and CDR2 YYDKDF (reference sequence). The CDR3 covers 15 residues. As DNA, the CDR3 is TGTGCCACCAGCAGAGGGACAGGCACCGCCTACGAGCAGTACTTC. Its protein is CATSRGTGTAYEQYF.

The chain carries TRBV4-2 and TRBJ2-3, with 7 bases that match TRBD2. In germline, CDR1 is LGHNA, CDR2 YNFKEQ. CDR3 length: 19 residues. Trimming cost V 0 bases and J 2 bases; bases outside gene matches: 14. CDR3 region: CASSQESGAAQGLTDTQYF. In DNA form, the CDR3 reads TGTGCCAGCAGCCAAGAGAGCGGGGCGGCCCAGGGACTCACAGATACGCAGTATTTT.

This sequence joins TRBV15 and TRBJ2-7, with 8 bases aligning to TRBD2. Trimming removed 7 bases from V and 4 bases from J; junction bases left unmatched: 24. Germline-derived CDR1 and CDR2 are LNHNV and YYDKDF (reference sequence). The CDR3 is 19 residues long. CDR3 sequence: CATTPDRRTSKHPRYEQYF. The CDR3 region has the DNA TGTGCCACCACCCCGGACCGAAGGACTAGCAAACACCCTAGGTACGAGCAGTACTTC.

The V and J genes are TRBV5-8 and TRBJ2-1, with TRBD2 matching over 10 bases. The CDR3 contains 15 residues. Germline assignment: CDR1 SGHTS and CDR2 YDEGEE. The V gene end was trimmed by 5 bases and the J gene end by 1 base; junction bases not matched to a gene: 3. The CDR3 DNA reads TGTGCCAGCAGGCCGGGACTAGCGTCCTACAATGAGCAGTTCTTC. It is translated as CASRPGLASYNEQFF.

The chain couples TRBV4-3 to TRBJ1-1; no reliable D call. Germline V gene lookup returns CDR1 LGHNA and CDR2 YSLEER. The CDR3 loop spans 14 amino acids. V lost 0 bases and J 8 bases, leaving 13 bases between the germline ends. CDR3 DNA sequence: TGCGCCAGCAGCCAAGATCCAAGAAGAAGCGAAGCTTTCTTT. This gives the protein CASSQDPRRSEAFF.

The V call is TRBV5-8, the J call TRBJ2-2, with D maybe TRBD1 (5 bases). Germline V CDR1 and CDR2: SGHTS, YDEGEE. This CDR3 spans 16 amino acids. The V end was cut by 5 bases, the J end by 6 bases, with 20 bases between. The CDR3 protein is CASSQTGAGTPGELFF. CDR3 nucleotides: TGTGCCAGCAGTCAGACTGGGGCCGGTACACCCGGGGAGCTGTTTTTT. Together with reference TRBV5-8 and TRBJ2-2, the CDR3 gives the full variable domain: EAGVTQSPTHLIKTRGQQATLRCSPISGHTSVYWYQQALGLGLQFLLWYDEGEERNRGNFPPRFSGRQFPNYSSELNVNALELEDSALYLCASSQTGAGTPGELFFGEGSRLTVL.

The V call is TRBV4-3, the J call TRBJ2-2; TRBD2 matches at 11 bases. V shed 4 bases, J shed 4 bases, and the junction held 5 bases outside the gene matches. The CDR3 length is 16 residues. Germline CDR1 LGHNA, CDR2 YSLEER. This CDR3 reads CASSRLLAGATGELFF. In nucleotides, the CDR3 is TGCGCCAGCAGCCGCTTACTAGCGGGAGCCACCGGGGAGCTGTTTTTT.

This clone was detected only once. J is TRBJ2-5 and V is TRBV19, with 10 nucleotides matching TRBD2. V dropped 5 bases and J dropped 5; count of bases not matched to a gene: 2. Germline CDR1 reads LNHDA; CDR2 reads SQIVND (reference sequence). This CDR3 is 13 amino acids long. CDR3 region: CASSPGLAETQYF. CDR3 nucleotides: TGTGCCAGTAGTCCGGGACTAGCGGAGACCCAGTACTTC.

This chain joins TRBV28 and TRBJ2-5, with D possibly being TRBD1 (5 bases). Germline V lookup: CDR1 MDHEN, CDR2 SYDVKM. The CDR3 contains 13 residues. V shed 3 bases and J shed 1 base, with 6 bases lying between them. The CDR3 sequence is CASSFGAQETQYF. DNA of the CDR3: TGTGCCAGCAGTTTTGGGGCCCAAGAGACCCAGTACTTC.

V is TRBV14 and J is TRBJ2-3; 13 bases line up with TRBD2. The germline gives CDR1 SGHDN, CDR2 FVKESK. V trimming: 3 bases; J trimming: 0 bases; junction bases outside the gene matches: 12. This CDR3 spans 20 amino acids. CDR3 residues: CASSHLGLAGEGASTDTQYF. The CDR3 DNA is TGTGCCAGCAGCCACCTCGGACTAGCGGGAGAGGGGGCCAGCACAGATACGCAGTATTTT.

The chain uses TRBV29-1 and TRBJ1-5; D gene unclear. V was pared by 0 bases and J by 7 bases, with 10 bases between. The CDR3 has 13 residues. Germline V gene lookup returns CDR1 SQVTM and CDR2 ANQGSEA. In DNA form, the CDR3 reads TGCAGCGTTGAAGAGAGGGAGGGCCAGCCCCAGCATTTT. Residues: CSVEEREGQPQHF. The variable domain in full, with the rest retrieved from reference TRBV29-1 and TRBJ1-5, is SAVISQKPSRDICQRGTSLTIQCQVDSQVTMMFWYRQQPGQSLTLIATANQGSEATYESGFVIDKFPISRPNLTFSTLTVSNMSPEDSSIYLCSVEEREGQPQHFGDGTRLSIL.

The chain couples TRBV9 to TRBJ2-2, with D possibly TRBD1 on 5 matching bases. CDR3 length: 16 residues. Germline loops: CDR1 SGDLS, CDR2 YYNGEE. Deletions cut 0 bases from V and 4 bases from J, with 13 bases between. CDR3 sequence reads: CASSVGQIRATGELFF. CDR3 nucleotide sequence: TGTGCCAGCAGCGTAGGACAGATCCGAGCCACCGGGGAGCTGTTTTTT.

This clone was seen a single time. The V call is TRBV9, the J call TRBJ2-1; 10 bases map to TRBD2. The CDR3 covers 17 residues. The ends lost 0 bases at V and 10 bases at J; junction bases unmatched: 13. Germline CDR1 and CDR2: SGDLS and YYNGEE. This CDR3 reads CASSVEASGSSGGEQFF. CDR3 nucleotides: TGTGCCAGCAGCGTAGAGGCTAGCGGGAGTAGTGGCGGGGAGCAGTTCTTC.

V and J are TRBV7-2 and TRBJ2-2; D may be TRBD2 (5 bases). V dropped 2 bases and J dropped 7 bases, with 8 bases sitting between them. CDR1 and CDR2 (germline): SGHTA, FQGNSA. This CDR3 has 13 residues. In DNA form, the CDR3 reads TGTGCCAGCAGCTTAAATCGGGGCGGGGAGCTGTTTTTT. This encodes CASSLNRGGELFF. Variable domain in full (rest from reference TRBV7-2 and TRBJ2-2): GAGVSQSPSNKVTEKGKDVELRCDPISGHTALYWYRQSLGQGLEFLIYFQGNSAPDKSGLPSDRFSAERTGGSVSTLTIQRTQQEDSAVYLCASSLNRGGELFFGEGSRLTVL.

This chain uses TRBV7-8 with TRBJ2-7; 9 bases line up with TRBD1. This CDR3 is built from 16 residues. CDR1 is SGHVS and CDR2 is FQNEAQ in the germline V gene. J was trimmed by 4 bases and V by 1 base; bases with no gene match: 8. CDR3 nucleotides: TGTGCCAGCAGCTTAGGCTTACAGGGGGCAGCATACGAGCAGTACTTC. It codes for CASSLGLQGAAYEQYF.

This clone appeared a single time. One end of the junction does not line up with germline, which may come from a read error. The rearrangement joins TRBV6-1 to TRBJ2-4; D perhaps matches TRBD1 (6 bases). The CDR3 length is 11 residues. Germline-derived CDR1 and CDR2 are MNHNS and SASEGT. CDR3 bases: TGTGCCCCCTTTCAGGCAGGGGTAGTGGACTTC. Protein: CAPFQAGVVDF.

Here the CDR3 reads CASSLFRQGKGYEQYF. CDR3 in DNA: TGTGCCAGCAGCTTATTTCGTCAGGGGAAAGGATACGAGCAGTACTTC. The chain links TRBV7-9 to TRBJ2-7, with D possibly TRBD1 on 6 matching bases. The V gene's germline CDR1 is SEHNR and CDR2 FQNEAQ (reference sequence). The CDR3 sequence is 16 residues long. V was clipped by 2 bases and J by 4 bases, with 18 bases between them.